The 25 T cell receptor beta chains presented below share a single source sample, sequenced in a study of immune evolution from preneoplasia to lung adenocarcinoma. Clones were sequenced by immunoSEQ multiplex PCR, and TCRdb holds only the in-frame ones, with some missing. Of under 5,000 clones detected, 86% appear once; the ten largest clones hold approximately 8.2%. The sample taken for sequencing was FFPE lung adenocarcinoma in situ tissue. The receptors come from a person between 65 and 79 years old with lung adenocarcinoma.

The chain has TRBV2 and TRBJ2-7; 8 bases fit TRBD1. Trimming took 8 bases from V and 4 from J; bases not matched to a gene: 7. The CDR3 is 13 amino acids. Germline loops: CDR1 SNHLY, CDR2 FYNNEI. Here the CDR3 reads CASSEDRDYEQYF. As DNA, the CDR3 is TGTGCCAGCTCCGAGGACAGGGATTACGAGCAGTACTTC.

V and J are TRBV7-2 and TRBJ2-5; TRBD2 matches 8 bases. J lost 5 bases, V lost 4 bases, and 12 bases had no gene match. Germline V gene sequence: CDR1 SGHTA, CDR2 FQGNSA. CDR3 length: 16 amino acids. The CDR3 bases are TGTGCCAGCAGCTCGGCGGGACTAGGCGGTGGGGAGACCCAGTACTTC. Its translation: CASSSAGLGGGETQYF.

V usage is TRBV28 and J usage is TRBJ2-7; D is uncertain. V gave up 7 bases and J gave up 3 bases, with 10 bases separating them. The germline V gene encodes CDR1 MDHEN and CDR2 SYDVKM. The CDR3 totals 12 residues. CDR3 region: CASTVLGYEQYF. DNA of the CDR3: TGTGCCAGCACGGTATTAGGCTACGAGCAGTACTTC.

This chain uses TRBV19 with TRBJ2-7, with D possibly matching TRBD2 (6 bases). Trimming shortened V by 1 base and J by 3 bases, and 10 bases separated the two germline ends. Germline assignment: CDR1 LNHDA and CDR2 SQIVND (reference sequence). This CDR3 has 14 residues. The DNA for the CDR3 is TGTGCCAGTAGTATAGGTGGAGGGAACTACGAGCAGTACTTC. This encodes CASSIGGGNYEQYF.

The chain couples TRBV2 to TRBJ1-2, with TRBD1 as a possible D gene (5 bases). The germline CDR1 and CDR2 sequences are SNHLY and FYNNEI. This CDR3 spans 12 amino acids. V lost 5 bases and J 7 bases, leaving 11 bases between the germline ends. CDR3 sequence reads: CASSLGVAGYTF. The CDR3 DNA follows: TGTGCCAGCAGTCTAGGGGTAGCTGGCTACACCTTC.

V and J are TRBV19 and TRBJ2-7; no definite D call. The V end was cut by 3 bases, the J end by 0 bases, with 12 bases between. Germline CDR1 reads LNHDA; CDR2 reads SQIVND (reference sequence). The CDR3 is 15 residues long. DNA for the CDR3: TGTGCCAGTAGTATTACGGCGGCGGACTCCTACGAGCAGTACTTC. Translating it yields CASSITAADSYEQYF. The whole variable domain, filled in from reference TRBV19 and TRBJ2-7, reads DGGITQSPKYLFRKEGQNVTLSCEQNLNHDAMYWYRQDPGQGLRLIYYSQIVNDFQKGDIAEGYSVSREKKESFPLTVTSAQKNPTAFYLCASSITAADSYEQYFGPGTRLTVT.

The genes are TRBV11-3 and TRBJ2-7; TRBD2 is a possible D gene (6 bases). The CDR3 runs to 15 residues. V lost 5 bases and J 5 bases, leaving 19 bases between the germline ends. Germline V CDR1 and CDR2: SGHNT, YENEEA. CDR3 sequence: CASSQRASLGHEQYF. Here the CDR3 DNA reads TGTGCCAGCAGCCAGCGGGCGTCCCTGGGCCACGAGCAGTACTTC. Together with reference TRBV11-3 and TRBJ2-7, the CDR3 gives the full variable domain: EAGVVQSPRYKIIEKKQPVAFWCNPISGHNTLYWYLQNLGQGPELLIRYENEEAVDDSQLPKDRFSAERLKGVDSTLKIQPAELGDSAVYLCASSQRASLGHEQYFGPGTRLTVT.

About this clone itself: At one end the junction does not follow the germline gene, possibly because of a read error. V gene TRBV2 combines with J gene TRBJ1-5; tentative D call: TRBD1 (5 bases). Germline V CDR1 and CDR2: SNHLY, FYNNEI. The CDR3 covers 16 residues. Here the CDR3 DNA reads TGTGCCAGCACTGAAGGGGCGAAATATAGCAATCAGCCCCAGCATTTT. This codes for CASTEGAKYSNQPQHF.

This chain joins TRBV13 and TRBJ1-1, with 7 positions matching TRBD1. V shed 10 bases, J shed 7 bases, and the junction held 9 bases outside the gene matches. Germline loops: CDR1 PRHDT, CDR2 FYEKMQ (reference sequence). This CDR3 is built from 12 residues. The CDR3 nucleotides read TGTGCCACCTCTACTGGGGACAGTGAAGCTTTCTTT. Residues: CATSTGDSEAFF.

Comment on this clone: The germline gene is not matched at one end of the junction; a read error may be the cause. The V and J genes are TRBV6-6 and TRBJ2-5, with a tentative D call TRBD1 (6 bases). CDR1 and CDR2 (germline): MNHNY, SVGAGI (reference sequence). The CDR3 covers 11 residues. The CDR3 loop reads CASRLGTRSNF. The CDR3 region has the DNA TGTGCCAGCAGACTCGGGACAAGATCCAACTTC.

The rearrangement uses TRBV4-1 and TRBJ1-2, with no clear D. Germline V lookup: CDR1 MGHRA, CDR2 YSYEKL. This CDR3 contains 13 residues. V shed 1 base and J shed 8 bases, with 11 bases lying between them. The CDR3 DNA sequence: TGCGCCAGCAGCCAAGGGAGGAGGGAGGGCTACACCTTC. The encoded protein is CASSQGRREGYTF.

This sequence joins TRBV7-9 and TRBJ2-3; 15 positions match TRBD2. The ends lost 5 bases at V and 5 bases at J; junction bases unmatched: 5. Germline loops: CDR1 SEHNR, CDR2 FQNEAQ (reference sequence). The CDR3 covers 16 residues. The CDR3 reads CASSPPGLAGGDTQYF. DNA for the CDR3: TGTGCCAGCAGCCCTCCGGGACTAGCGGGAGGAGATACGCAGTATTTT.

V is TRBV19 and J is TRBJ1-5; TRBD1 aligns across 7 bases. Germline CDR1 reads LNHDA; CDR2 reads SQIVND (reference sequence). J gave up 4 bases and V 5 bases, and 8 bases lay outside the gene matches. The CDR3 sequence is 15 residues long. The DNA for the CDR3 is TGTGCCAGTAGTTTCACAGGGGTAGAAAATCAGCCCCAGCATTTT. It specifies CASSFTGVENQPQHF.

The genes are TRBV5-6 and TRBJ2-2; D is perhaps TRBD1 or TRBD2 (5 bases each). The length of the CDR3 is 17 residues. The V gene's germline CDR1 is SGHDT and CDR2 YYEEEE. V lost 4 bases and J 4 bases, leaving 20 bases between the germline ends. The CDR3 nucleotides read TGTGCCAGCAGCAGCGGACTCTACTTTGGGGGCACCGGGGAGCTGTTTTTT. It yields the protein CASSSGLYFGGTGELFF.

This chain links TRBV6-1 with TRBJ2-3; no definite D call. Trimming stripped 6 bases from V and 0 bases from J, with 13 bases between. Germline V gene lookup returns CDR1 MNHNS and CDR2 SASEGT. This CDR3 region has 15 residues. This CDR3 reads CASRLKAASTDTQYF. Here the CDR3 DNA reads TGTGCCAGCAGATTGAAGGCGGCTAGCACAGATACGCAGTATTTT.

The chain has TRBV4-2 and TRBJ2-3; TRBD1 aligns across 7 bases. This CDR3 contains 17 residues. CDR1 and CDR2 (germline): LGHNA, YNFKEQ. V lost 1 base, J lost 4 bases, and 11 bases stayed unmatched. Here the CDR3 DNA reads TGTGCCAGCAGCCAAGGACAGGGTCCGCTCGAGGCAGATACGCAGTATTTT. Translating it yields CASSQGQGPLEADTQYF.

The CDR3 sequence is CATESGGLSSGNTIYF. The DNA of the CDR3 is TGTGCCACGGAATCGGGGGGCTTAAGCTCTGGAAACACCATATATTTT. This chain uses TRBV28 with TRBJ1-3; a possible D gene is TRBD1 (6 bases). CDR3 length equals 16 residues. CDR1 is MDHEN and CDR2 is SYDVKM in the germline V gene. The V end lost 10 bases, the J end lost 0 bases, and 19 bases lay between the germline ends.

The V call is TRBV6-1, the J call TRBJ2-7, with 10 bases aligning to TRBD1. This CDR3 spans 13 amino acids. With V trimmed by 6 bases and J by 2 bases, 1 base remained unmatched. From germline, CDR1 is MNHNS and CDR2 SASEGT. CDR3: CASRGTGAYEQYF. The CDR3 bases are TGTGCCAGCAGAGGGACAGGGGCCTACGAGCAGTACTTC.

The chain is built from TRBV28 and TRBJ2-5; D is ambiguous. V lost 8 bases to trimming and J lost 5 bases, with 9 bases between them. The germline V gene has CDR1 MDHEN and CDR2 SYDVKM. The length of the CDR3 is 11 residues. In nucleotides, the CDR3 is TGTGCCAGCCACGACTCGGAGACCCAGTACTTC. This translates into CASHDSETQYF.

The gene calls are TRBV5-1 and TRBJ2-1; 9 bases are a match to TRBD2. The length of the CDR3 is 14 residues. Germline trimming cut 4 bases from V and 8 bases from J; bases unmatched to any gene: 7. CDR1 is SGHRS, CDR2 YFSETQ, per germline. The chain's CDR3 is CASSAGLAGYEQFF. For the CDR3, the DNA is TGCGCCAGCAGCGCGGGACTAGCAGGCTATGAGCAGTTCTTC.

This clone occurred a few times. V usage is TRBV19 and J usage is TRBJ2-1; D not resolved. Trimming shortened V by 7 bases and J by 4 bases, and 8 bases separated the two germline ends. Germline assignment: CDR1 LNHDA and CDR2 SQIVND (reference sequence). The CDR3 is made up of 12 amino acids. The CDR3 DNA reads TGTGCCAGTAACTCCCTATACAATGAGCAGTTCTTC. Translating gives CASNSLYNEQFF. Based on the CDR3 plus reference TRBV19 and TRBJ2-1, the full variable domain is DGGITQSPKYLFRKEGQNVTLSCEQNLNHDAMYWYRQDPGQGLRLIYYSQIVNDFQKGDIAEGYSVSREKKESFPLTVTSAQKNPTAFYLCASNSLYNEQFFGPGTRLTVL.

The chain has TRBV4-1 and TRBJ1-5, with D hard to call. V was trimmed by 0 bases and J by 0 bases, leaving 9 bases between them. The germline V gene has CDR1 MGHRA and CDR2 YSYEKL. The CDR3 is 16 amino acids. CDR3 residues: CASSQDPGYSNQPQHF. The CDR3 DNA sequence: TGCGCCAGCAGCCAAGATCCGGGTTATAGCAATCAGCCCCAGCATTTT.

This rearrangement joins TRBV5-1 to TRBJ1-5; D is ambiguous. Trimming took 1 base from V and 3 from J, leaving 5 bases between them. The CDR3 covers 13 residues. Germline V lookup: CDR1 SGHRS, CDR2 YFSETQ. Written as DNA, the CDR3 is TGCGCCAGCAGCTTGCGGGTCAATCAGCCCCAGCATTTT. Residues: CASSLRVNQPQHF.

CDR3 sequence (DNA): TGCGCCAGCAGTGAGAAGGACGGTGGTTTCGAGCAGTACTTC. Protein product: CASSEKDGGFEQYF. This chain links TRBV10-2 with TRBJ2-7; D is unclear. The germline V and J ends were trimmed by 2 bases and 6 bases, with 14 bases remaining between them. The CDR3 has 14 residues. Germline assignment: CDR1 WSHSY and CDR2 SAAADI.

The chain uses TRBV19 and TRBJ2-1; tentatively, D is TRBD1 (5 bases). V was trimmed by 3 bases and J by 0 bases, leaving 12 bases between them. The CDR3 loop spans 16 amino acids. Germline CDR1 reads LNHDA; CDR2 reads SQIVND (reference sequence). The CDR3 region is CASSISQGSSYNEQFF. The CDR3 coding sequence is TGTGCCAGTAGTATCAGCCAGGGAAGCTCCTACAATGAGCAGTTCTTC.